The entry below gives a single TCR beta chain sequence along with its context. Its antigen is unidentified. These data originate in a study of cytomegalovirus exposure and HLA in healthy donors. Study results and caveats: CMV antigen specificity of three CMV-associated chains was confirmed in vitro. Associated with HLA alleles at 0.05 false discovery rate in a later analysis were 16,951 TCR beta sequences.

13 Jbeta primers and 60 Vbeta primers were used for the PCR. Generated by immunoSEQ multiplex PCR, the TCRdb table keeps only in-frame clones and is missing some. The data show 160,000 or so clones, roughly four fifths seen once. V was shortened by 5 bases and J by 1 base, with 16 bases between the two germline ends. Germline assignment: CDR1 MNHEY and CDR2 SMNVEV (reference sequence). The CDR3 has 16 residues. The V and J genes are TRBV27 and TRBJ2-3; D is possibly TRBD1 (5 bases). The source is a man between 50 and 59 years old in good health and CMV-seropositive. Sequenced input: PBMCs. This CDR3 is CASSKKRGLGTDTQYF. The CDR3 DNA reads as TGTGCCAGCAGTAAAAAAAGGGGATTAGGCACAGATACGCAGTATTTT.